The 9 T cell receptor beta chains below come from one sample, sequenced in a study of blood T cell repertoires in COVID-19. Some clones are missing from TCRdb's copy, which holds only in-frame ones; the method was immunoSEQ multiplex PCR. Among some 150,000 clones listed, around nine tenths were seen once. Sequenced material: peripheral blood. The receptor set was obtained from a human donor in a cohort sampled during active COVID-19.

The rearrangement joins TRBV28 to TRBJ1-2; weak D call: TRBD1 (5 bases). V was pared by 6 bases and J by 1 base, with 18 bases between. Germline V gene data show CDR1 as MDHEN and CDR2 as SYDVKM. This CDR3 has 16 residues. The CDR3 DNA reads as TGTGCCAGCAGATTCCGACAGACCCTACTTAACTATGGCTACACCTTC. Protein sequence: CASRFRQTLLNYGYTF.

The rearrangement uses TRBV7-8 and TRBJ2-5; 8 nucleotides agree with TRBD1. The CDR3 sequence is 14 residues long. J gave up 4 bases and V 5 bases, and 6 bases lay outside the gene matches. CDR1 and CDR2 from the germline V gene are SGHVS and FQNEAQ. In DNA form, the CDR3 reads TGTGCCAGCAGCCCCGCCACAGGGGGAGAGACCCAGTACTTC. This codes for CASSPATGGETQYF.

The chain joins TRBV19 to TRBJ2-7; 7 nucleotides align to TRBD2. The CDR3 runs to 14 residues. Germline trimming cut 7 bases from V and 1 base from J; bases unmatched to any gene: 7. From germline, CDR1 is LNHDA and CDR2 SQIVND (reference sequence). The CDR3: CASMGGRSSYEQYF. DNA for the CDR3: TGTGCCAGTATGGGAGGGAGGTCTTCCTACGAGCAGTACTTC.

The chain couples TRBV5-6 to TRBJ1-6; 9 nucleotides agree with TRBD1. V was clipped by 4 bases and J by 11 bases; unmatched bases: 7. This CDR3 spans 14 amino acids. CDR1 is SGHDT and CDR2 is YYEEEE in the germline V gene. CDR3 loop: CASSRGDRVTPLHF. The CDR3 bases are TGTGCCAGCAGCCGTGGGGACAGGGTCACACCCCTCCACTTT.

The V call is TRBV3-1 (or the pseudogene TRBV3-2), the J call TRBJ2-1, with D tentatively TRBD2 (6 bases). This CDR3 is built from 19 residues. With 1 base removed from V and 4 bases from J, the gap between germline ends came to 23 bases. Germline V gene data show CDR1 as LGHDT and CDR2 as YNNKEL (reference sequence). CDR3 in amino acids: CASSQVTGRGRTNYNEQFF. The CDR3 DNA reads TGTGCCAGCAGCCAAGTCACAGGTAGGGGTAGGACTAATTACAATGAGCAGTTCTTC.

This chain joins TRBV18 and TRBJ2-7, with a weak D call TRBD1 (5 bases). There are 15 residues in the CDR3. Germline V gene data show CDR1 as KGHSH and CDR2 as LQKENI. Trimming pared 3 bases from V and 3 bases from J, leaving 15 bases between. The CDR3 nucleotides are TGTGCCAGCTCACCTCTACCCGACAGAGACTACGAGCAGTACTTC. Translating gives CASSPLPDRDYEQYF.

The genes are TRBV6-4 and TRBJ2-7; 11 nucleotides line up with TRBD2. The trim removed 5 bases at V and 6 bases at J, leaving 6 bases unmatched. Germline V gives CDR1 MRHNA, CDR2 SNTAGT. The CDR3 spans 14 residues. The CDR3 is CASSHSGRATEQYF. The CDR3, as DNA: TGTGCCAGCAGTCATAGCGGGAGGGCCACCGAGCAGTACTTC.

The J gene is TRBJ2-2, the V gene TRBV7-6; D unclear. Germline V gene data show CDR1 as SGHVS and CDR2 as FNYEAQ. The CDR3 is made up of 17 amino acids. Trimming stripped 4 bases from V and 0 bases from J, with 15 bases between. The CDR3 DNA sequence: TGTGCCAGCAGCTCGAGTCCGTATACGGCGAACACCGGGGAGCTGTTTTTT. Its protein product is CASSSSPYTANTGELFF.

The rearrangement joins TRBV5-6 to TRBJ2-5; D possibly corresponds to TRBD2 (5 bases). Germline V gives CDR1 SGHDT, CDR2 YYEEEE. This CDR3 spans 16 amino acids. V was pared by 4 bases and J by 0 bases, with 16 bases between. This CDR3 reads CASSLGYARDQETQYF. The CDR3 nucleotides read TGTGCCAGCAGCCTGGGGTACGCGAGGGACCAAGAGACCCAGTACTTC.